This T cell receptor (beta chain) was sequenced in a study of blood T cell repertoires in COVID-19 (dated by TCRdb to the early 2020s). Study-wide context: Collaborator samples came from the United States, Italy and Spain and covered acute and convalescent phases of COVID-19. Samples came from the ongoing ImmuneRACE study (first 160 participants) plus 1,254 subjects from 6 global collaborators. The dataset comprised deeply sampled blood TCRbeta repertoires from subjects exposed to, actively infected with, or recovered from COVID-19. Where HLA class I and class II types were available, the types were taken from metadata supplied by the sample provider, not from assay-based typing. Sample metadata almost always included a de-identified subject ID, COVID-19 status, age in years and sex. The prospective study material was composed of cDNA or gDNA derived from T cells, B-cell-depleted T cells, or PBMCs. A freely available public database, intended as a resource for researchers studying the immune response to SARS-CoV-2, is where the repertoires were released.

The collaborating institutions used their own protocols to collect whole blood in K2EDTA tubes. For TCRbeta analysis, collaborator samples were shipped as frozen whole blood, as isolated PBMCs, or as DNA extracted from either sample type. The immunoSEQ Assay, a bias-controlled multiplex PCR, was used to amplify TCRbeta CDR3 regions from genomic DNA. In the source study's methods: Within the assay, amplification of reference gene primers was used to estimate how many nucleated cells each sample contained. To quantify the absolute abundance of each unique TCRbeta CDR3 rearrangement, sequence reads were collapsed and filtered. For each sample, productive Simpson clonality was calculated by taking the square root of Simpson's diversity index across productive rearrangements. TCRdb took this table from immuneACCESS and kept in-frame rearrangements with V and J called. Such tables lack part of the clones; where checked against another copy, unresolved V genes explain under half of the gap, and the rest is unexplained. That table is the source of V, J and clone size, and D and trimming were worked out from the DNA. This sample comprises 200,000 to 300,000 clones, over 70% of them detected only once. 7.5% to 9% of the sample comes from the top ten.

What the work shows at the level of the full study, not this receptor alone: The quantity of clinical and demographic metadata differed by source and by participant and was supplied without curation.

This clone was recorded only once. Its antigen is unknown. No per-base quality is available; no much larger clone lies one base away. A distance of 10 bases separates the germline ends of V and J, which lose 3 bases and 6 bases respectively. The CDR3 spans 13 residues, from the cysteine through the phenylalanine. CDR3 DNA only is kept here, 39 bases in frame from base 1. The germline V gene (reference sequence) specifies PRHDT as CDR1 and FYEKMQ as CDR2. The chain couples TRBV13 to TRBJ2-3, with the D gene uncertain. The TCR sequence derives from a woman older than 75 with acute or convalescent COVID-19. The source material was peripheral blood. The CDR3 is CASSFTSPDTQYF. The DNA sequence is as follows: TGTGCCAGCAGCTTCACGAGTCCGGATACGCAGTATTTT.